The rows below give T cell receptor beta chains drawn from one sample of a study of shared clonotypes between healthy human individuals. TCRdb's copy holds only in-frame clones and misses some; the assay was immunoSEQ multiplex PCR. Altogether hundreds of thousands of clones are present, around 95% being singletons, with the ten largest covering around 0.11%. Sample: naive CD8+ T cells sorted from blood. The source of these receptors is a young woman in good health. The CDR3 runs from the conserved cysteine through the conserved F or W. D genes are given only for firm matches. The size field is filled for only some rows; it gives once, few, many or a size class.

D gene,V gene,clone size,J gene,CDR3 DNA,CDR3 protein
-,TRBV30,-,TRBJ2-5,TGTGCCTGGGACCAAGGGGAGACCCAGTACTTC,CAWDQGETQYF
-,TRBV6-1,-,TRBJ1-5,TGTGCCAGCACCCTAGACAGGATGGGTCAGCCCCAGCATTTT,CASTLDRMGQPQHF
TRBD1,TRBV29-1,-,TRBJ1-2,TGCAGCGTTGTCGGACAGGGCTATGGCTACACCTTC,CSVVGQGYGYTF
TRBD1,TRBV6-1,-,TRBJ1-2,TGTGCCAGCAGCGAGGACAGGGACTGGGGCTACACCTTC,CASSEDRDWGYTF
TRBD2,TRBV30,-,TRBJ2-7,TGTGCCTGGAGTATCCCATTTAGCGGGTACGAGCAGTACTTC,CAWSIPFSGYEQYF
-,TRBV6-5,-,TRBJ2-1,TGTGCCAGCAGTTACGGGACAGAGCAGTTCTTC,CASSYGTEQFF
-,TRBV5-8,once,TRBJ1-3,TGTGCCAGCAGCTCCGCCTCCGGTACATCTGGAAACACCATATATTTT,CASSSASGTSGNTIYF
-,TRBV7-9,-,TRBJ1-1,TGTGCCAGCAGCTTAAGTGCGGGGCTCACTGAAGCTTTCTTT,CASSLSAGLTEAFF
TRBD1,TRBV2,-,TRBJ1-2,TGTGCCAGCTGGGGGACAGTCCCCAACTATGGCTACACCTTC,CASWGTVPNYGYTF
-,TRBV19,-,TRBJ2-2,TGTGCCAGTAGTATAGATTGGCGGGCCGGGGAGCTGTTTTTT,CASSIDWRAGELFF
-,TRBV9,-,TRBJ1-2,TGTGCCAGCAGCGTATCTCGGGAGGACTATGGCTACACCTTC,CASSVSREDYGYTF
-,TRBV27,-,TRBJ1-2,TGTGCCAGCAGTACCTTCCGGGACCTAAATAACTATGGCTACACCTTC,CASSTFRDLNNYGYTF
TRBD1,TRBV2,-,TRBJ1-3,TGTGCCAGCAGTGAAGGGGCCAGGGGGCCTGAGACTGGAAACACCATATATTTT,CASSEGARGPETGNTIYF
-,TRBV6-1,-,TRBJ1-1,TGTGCCAGCAGTCAGGTGAACACTGAAGCTTTCTTT,CASSQVNTEAFF
-,TRBV6-5,-,TRBJ1-1,TGTGCCACCCAGGACAGAGATGTCAACACTGAAGCTTTCTTT,CATQDRDVNTEAFF
-,TRBV20-1,-,TRBJ2-5,TGCAGTGCTCCATCCGGATCCCAGTACTTC,CSAPSGSQYF
TRBD1,TRBV25-1,-,TRBJ2-7,TGTGCCAGCAGTGTACAGGGGGCGCGGGGCGAGCAGTACTTC,CASSVQGARGEQYF
TRBD2,TRBV15,-,TRBJ2-5,TGTGCCACCAGCAGAGATCTCGGGACTAGCGGGTTACAAGAGACCCAGTACTTC,CATSRDLGTSGLQETQYF
TRBD2,TRBV6-1,-,TRBJ2-3,TGTGCCAGCAGTGAAGACCCGGGACTAGCGGACTTCACAGATACGCAGTATTTT,CASSEDPGLADFTDTQYF
-,TRBV12-5,-,TRBJ2-1,TGTGCTAGTGGTCTCGGAGGGAATGAGCAGTTCTTC,CASGLGGNEQFF
-,TRBV7-9,-,TRBJ2-7,TGTGCCGAAGCGCGGTCGAGCTACGAGCAGTACTTC,CAEARSSYEQYF
TRBD2,TRBV9,-,TRBJ2-7,TGTGCCAGCAGCGTAGGGTGGACTAGCGAGAGCTACGAGCAGTACTTC,CASSVGWTSESYEQYF
-,TRBV27,once,TRBJ2-6,TGTGCCAGCAGTTACTCCTCTGGGGCCAACGTCCTGACTTTC,CASSYSSGANVLTF
-,TRBV5-4,-,TRBJ2-7,TGTGCCAGCAGCTTGGACAGGTATCTCTCCTACGAGCAGTACTTC,CASSLDRYLSYEQYF
-,TRBV5-1,-,TRBJ2-1,TGCGCCAGCAGCCCAGGGTCGGGACCTCGATACAATGAGCAGTTCTTC,CASSPGSGPRYNEQFF
-,TRBV7-8,-,TRBJ2-7,TGTGCCAGCAGCTCAGGGTCCGAGCAGTACTTC,CASSSGSEQYF
-,TRBV7-9,few,TRBJ1-1,TGTGCCAGCAGCTCACAGGATAACACTGAAGCTTTCTTT,CASSSQDNTEAFF
TRBD2,TRBV5-6,-,TRBJ2-3,TGTGCCAGCAGCTTGGAACTAGCGGGATCAGATACGCAGTATTTT,CASSLELAGSDTQYF
-,TRBV11-2,-,TRBJ2-7,TGTGCCAGCAGCTCGGTCGAAGGCCAGAGCTCCTACGAGCAGTACTTC,CASSSVEGQSSYEQYF
-,TRBV28,-,TRBJ2-1,TGTGCCAGCAGAAGTGTAATGGTAAATGAGCAGTTCTTC,CASRSVMVNEQFF
TRBD2,TRBV27,-,TRBJ2-7,TGTGCCAGCAGCCCCGGGGGGGGTTACGAGCAGTACTTC,CASSPGGGYEQYF
-,TRBV7-3,-,TRBJ2-1,TGTGCCAGCAGTCTACAGGGTAACTCCTACAATGAGCAGTTCTTC,CASSLQGNSYNEQFF
-,TRBV7-6,-,TRBJ2-3,TGTGCCAGCAGCCAAGGGGGAGGAGGCACAGATACGCAGTATTTT,CASSQGGGGTDTQYF
-,TRBV7-2,-,TRBJ2-1,TGTGCCAGCAGCTTAGAGCACCTCAACTACAATGAGCAGTTCTTC,CASSLEHLNYNEQFF
-,TRBV19,-,TRBJ2-1,TGTGCCAGTAGTATAGGTGCGGGCTACCAGAGACATGAGCAGTTCTTC,CASSIGAGYQRHEQFF
-,TRBV28,-,TRBJ1-5,TGTGCCAGCAGTTTGTATCTCGGAGGTAATCAGCCCCAGCATTTT,CASSLYLGGNQPQHF
-,TRBV9,-,TRBJ2-1,TGTGCCAGCAGATACCGGGACGGGGACAATGAGCAGTTCTTC,CASRYRDGDNEQFF
-,TRBV4-1,-,TRBJ2-7,TGCGCCAGCAGCCAAACTGGGGCAGGATACGAGCAGTACTTC,CASSQTGAGYEQYF
TRBD2,TRBV27,-,TRBJ2-7,TGTGCCAGCAGCCCTAGATTTGAGCGGGAAAGGAGTTGGGACGAGCAGTACTTC,CASSPRFERERSWDEQYF
-,TRBV4-1,-,TRBJ2-7,TGCGCCAGCAGCCAGGGAATCCTATCCTACGAGCAGTACTTC,CASSQGILSYEQYF
TRBD1,TRBV27,-,TRBJ1-1,TGTGCCAGCAGTTCCCCTGACAGGGGGCCTAACACTGAAGCTTTCTTT,CASSSPDRGPNTEAFF
-,TRBV28,-,TRBJ1-5,TGTGCCAGCAGTTTTCATATGACAAACAATCAGCCCCAGCATTTT,CASSFHMTNNQPQHF
TRBD2,TRBV7-9,-,TRBJ2-2,TGTGCCAGCAGCGAGCTGACTAGCGGGTATGCCGGGGAGCTGTTTTTT,CASSELTSGYAGELFF
-,TRBV5-8,-,TRBJ2-3,TGTGCCAGCAGCCCCGGAGATACGCAGTATTTT,CASSPGDTQYF
TRBD1,TRBV28,-,TRBJ1-2,TGTGCCAGCAGTTTATCAGACAGGGTCTATGGCTACACCTTC,CASSLSDRVYGYTF
-,TRBV5-4,-,TRBJ2-7,TGTGCCAGCAGCTTGGAGTCCTCCTACGAGCAGTACTTC,CASSLESSYEQYF
-,TRBV7-6,-,TRBJ2-7,TGTGCCAGCAGCTTAGCCGGGGACGGACACTACGAGCAGTACTTC,CASSLAGDGHYEQYF
-,TRBV5-4,-,TRBJ2-1,TGTGCCAGCAGCCTGACCTTAGCGGAGCAGTTCTTC,CASSLTLAEQFF
-,TRBV5-6,-,TRBJ1-4,TGTGCCAGCAGCTTGAGTGCGGAAGCGCGAAAACTGTTTTTT,CASSLSAEARKLFF
-,TRBV7-9,-,TRBJ1-1,TGTGCCAGCAGCTTCGCCTCAGGGGAGGGGGCTTTCTTT,CASSFASGEGAFF
-,TRBV5-6,-,TRBJ2-7,TGTGCCAGCAGCTTTAGCGGAGAATCTTTAATCGTGGGTCTCTACGAGCAGTACTTC,CASSFSGESLIVGLYEQYF
-,TRBV7-8,once,TRBJ2-7,TGTGCCAGCAGCCCCCCGGGATACGAGCAGTACTTC,CASSPPGYEQYF
-,TRBV28,-,TRBJ1-1,TGTGCCAGCAGTCCCGGCTATGAAGCTTTCTTT,CASSPGYEAFF
TRBD1,TRBV19,-,TRBJ1-1,TGTGCCAGTAGCCTCACAGGGGCTCGCACTGAAGCTTTCTTT,CASSLTGARTEAFF
TRBD1,TRBV5-6,-,TRBJ1-2,TGTGCCAGCAGCTTGGATCCCGGGACAGGGAAAGGCTACACCTTC,CASSLDPGTGKGYTF
TRBD1,TRBV13,-,TRBJ2-1,TGTGCCAGCAGCTTAGGACAGGGGGCAAATGAGCAGTTCTTC,CASSLGQGANEQFF
-,TRBV7-8,-,TRBJ2-7,TGTGCCAGCAGCTTAGTGGAAGGGGGGAACCCCTACGAGCAGTACTTC,CASSLVEGGNPYEQYF
TRBD2,TRBV27,-,TRBJ2-7,TGTGCCAGCAGCGGGGGACTAATTCCCTACGAGCAGTACTTC,CASSGGLIPYEQYF
-,TRBV27,-,TRBJ2-2,TGTGCCAGCAGTTTTCCGAACACCGGGGAGCTGTTTTTT,CASSFPNTGELFF